The clone carrying this TCR beta chain was counted a single time. Other nucleotide sequences in the sample specify the same CDR3. Germline assignment: CDR1 SGHTA and CDR2 FQGNSA. This CDR3 spans 14 amino acids. Trimming cost V 5 bases and J 2 bases; bases outside gene matches: 4. The entry originates in a study of shared clonotypes between healthy human individuals. Produced via immunoSEQ multiplex PCR; TCRdb's table is partial and in-frame only. The sample lists over 2 million clones; 90% to 95% were seen once. The sample comprised naive CD4+ T cells sorted from blood. Regarding subset: CD45RA+ positively selected. The rearrangement joins TRBV7-2 to TRBJ2-3; the match to TRBD1 covers 7 bases. The sequence was collected from a young man in good health. In DNA, the CDR3 is TGTGCCAGCAGCCTTGACAGGGCCACAGATACGCAGTATTTT. Amino acid sequence: CASSLDRATDTQYF.